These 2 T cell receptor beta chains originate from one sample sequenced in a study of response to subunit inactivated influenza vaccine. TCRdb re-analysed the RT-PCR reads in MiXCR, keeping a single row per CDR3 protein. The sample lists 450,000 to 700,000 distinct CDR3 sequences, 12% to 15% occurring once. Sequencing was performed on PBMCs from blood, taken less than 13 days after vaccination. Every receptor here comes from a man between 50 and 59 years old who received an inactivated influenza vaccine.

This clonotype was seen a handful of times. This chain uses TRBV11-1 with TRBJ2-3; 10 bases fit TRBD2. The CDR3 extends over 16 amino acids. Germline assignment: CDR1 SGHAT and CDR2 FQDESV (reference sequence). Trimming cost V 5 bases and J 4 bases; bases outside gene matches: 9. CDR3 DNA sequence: TGTGCCAGCAGCCCGGGACTAGCGAGAGTTCCAGATACGCAGTATTTT. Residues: CASSPGLARVPDTQYF.

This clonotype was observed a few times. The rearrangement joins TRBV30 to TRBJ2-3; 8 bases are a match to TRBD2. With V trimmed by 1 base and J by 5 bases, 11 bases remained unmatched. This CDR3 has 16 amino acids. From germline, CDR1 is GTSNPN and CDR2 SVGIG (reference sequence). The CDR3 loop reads CAWSARRTSLKDTQYF. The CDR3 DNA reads TGTGCCTGGAGTGCCCGAAGGACTAGCTTGAAAGATACGCAGTATTTT.